The 22 T cell receptor beta chains presented below share a single source sample, sequenced in a study of blood T cells in healthy people across ages (dated by TCRdb to the mid-2010s). Library preparation was by 5' RACE. The second PCR ran for roughly 7 to 11 cycles and used a J-beta primer mix along with a sample-barcoded 5' primer. TCRdb handled the public reads itself, with Q25 trimming in fastp and clone calling in MiXCR, and kept productive beta chains. Each entry merges the rows of one CDR3 protein and shows their most common DNA and genes. In all, the sample holds 1.5 million to 2 million distinct CDR3 sequences, and approximately 40% of those were seen once. Of the sample, more than 20% falls within the top ten clones. The specimen was blood. Receptors originate from a human donor in good health.

This chain joins TRBV18 and TRBJ2-5, with D perhaps matching TRBD1 (5 bases). V was cut by 6 bases and J by 3 bases, with 14 bases left in between. This CDR3 has 14 residues. Germline V gene sequence: CDR1 KGHSH, CDR2 LQKENI. The CDR3 DNA sequence: TGTGCCAGCTCTTCTGGGGCGTTTGAAGAGACCCAGTACTTC. The encoded protein is CASSSGAFEETQYF.

This clonotype was detected a few times. The CDR3 DNA sequence: TGTGCCAGCAGAAACAGGGGTATGAATGAAAAACTGTTTTTT. Protein product: CASRNRGMNEKLFF. The rearrangement links TRBV6-5 to TRBJ1-4, with TRBD1 matching 7 bases. This CDR3 has 14 amino acids. The ends lost 6 bases at V and 5 bases at J; junction bases unmatched: 6. Per germline, CDR1 MNHEY and CDR2 SVGAGI.

The V gene is TRBV7-8, the J gene TRBJ2-1; D is unclear. CDR1 is SGHVS, CDR2 FQNEAQ, per germline. Trimming left V 0 bases short and J 7 bases short, with 7 bases between. This CDR3 region has 13 residues. The CDR3 DNA reads as TGTGCCAGCAGCTTAGCCCTGTCAAATGAGCAGTTCTTC. It specifies CASSLALSNEQFF.

As to this clonotype: This may come from a read error, since a much larger clone is one base off. The CDR3 loop is CASSLVGGVAKNIPYF. CDR3 nucleotides: TGTGCCAGCAGCTTAGTGGGAGGCGTAGCCAAAAACATTCCGTACTTC. This chain connects TRBV7-2 to TRBJ2-4; weak D call: TRBD2 (6 bases). Per germline, CDR1 SGHTA and CDR2 FQGNSA. This CDR3 is 16 amino acids long. Combining the CDR3 with reference TRBV7-2 and TRBJ2-4 gives the whole variable domain GAGVSQSPSNKVTEKGKDVELRCDPISGHTALYWYRQSLGQGLEFLIYFQGNSAPDKSGLPSDRFSAERTGGSVSTLTIQRTQQEDSAVYLCASSLVGGVAKNIPYFGAGTRLSVL.

The chain recombines TRBV5-1 with TRBJ2-5; 7 bases fit TRBD1. This CDR3 comprises 14 residues. Germline assignment: CDR1 SGHRS and CDR2 YFSETQ. Trimming cost V 4 bases and J 4 bases; bases outside gene matches: 7. CDR3 in DNA: TGCGCCAGCAGCGAGGATGCAGGGGGAGAGACCCAGTACTTC. The encoded protein is CASSEDAGGETQYF. Together with reference TRBV5-1 and TRBJ2-5, the CDR3 gives the full variable domain: KAGVTQTPRYLIKTRGQQVTLSCSPISGHRSVSWYQQTPGQGLQFLFEYFSETQRNKGNFPGRFSGRQFSNSRSEMNVSTLELGDSALYLCASSEDAGGETQYFGPGTRLLVL.

The V and J genes are TRBV3-1 and TRBJ2-5; TRBD2 matches at 11 bases. The J call may be mistaken, given a closer DNA end match to TRBJ2-7. The CDR3 covers 15 residues. Germline loops: CDR1 LGHDT, CDR2 YNNKEL (reference sequence). DNA of the CDR3: TGTGCCAGCAGCCAGACTAGCGGGGCGAATTACGAGCAGTACTTC. This gives the protein CASSQTSGANYEQYF.

The table lists this clonotype with a few counts. The gene calls are TRBV11-3 and TRBJ2-3, with TRBD1 as a possible D gene (8 bases). Germline CDR1 and CDR2: SGHNT and YENEEA. This CDR3 is 13 amino acids long. V was pared by 8 bases and J by 5 bases, with 14 bases between. CDR3 nucleotides: TGTGCCAGCTCGACAGGGGAGGGAGATACGCAGTATTTT. Protein product: CASSTGEGDTQYF. Together with reference TRBV11-3 and TRBJ2-3, the CDR3 gives the full variable domain: EAGVVQSPRYKIIEKKQPVAFWCNPISGHNTLYWYLQNLGQGPELLIRYENEEAVDDSQLPKDRFSAERLKGVDSTLKIQPAELGDSAVYLCASSTGEGDTQYFGPGTRLTVL.

This clonotype turned up a few times. The chain combines TRBV20-1 with TRBJ2-3, with 9 bases matching TRBD2. V shed 6 bases and J 6 bases; nucleotides not matched to a gene: 10. The CDR3 spans 14 residues. Looked up from germline, CDR1 is DFQATT and CDR2 is SNEGSKA (reference sequence). In nucleotides, the CDR3 is TGCAGTGCGGCTAGCGGGGTTCAGAGGGATACGCAGTATTTT. This encodes CSAASGVQRDTQYF.

This chain links TRBV20-1 with TRBJ2-5; no clear D gene. The CDR3 sequence is 18 residues long. The V gene lost 1 base and the J gene lost 5 bases, with 26 bases spanning the gap. Per the germline V gene, CDR1 is DFQATT and CDR2 is SNEGSKA (reference sequence). This chain's CDR3 is CSARVGSVGVRQWETQYF. The DNA of the CDR3 is TGCAGTGCTAGAGTCGGGTCTGTTGGAGTGCGGCAGTGGGAGACCCAGTACTTC.

This chain connects TRBV5-1 to TRBJ2-1; either TRBD1 or TRBD2 may supply D (5 bases each). Germline CDR1 SGHRS, CDR2 YFSETQ. V dropped 6 bases and J dropped 0 bases, with 13 bases sitting between them. This CDR3 has 15 amino acids. CDR3 in amino acids: CASMSGGTSYNEQFF. The CDR3 nucleotides are TGCGCCAGCATGTCTGGGGGTACCTCCTACAATGAGCAGTTCTTC. The full variable domain, completed using reference TRBV5-1 and TRBJ2-1, is KAGVTQTPRYLIKTRGQQVTLSCSPISGHRSVSWYQQTPGQGLQFLFEYFSETQRNKGNFPGRFSGRQFSNSRSEMNVSTLELGDSALYLCASMSGGTSYNEQFFGPGTRLTVL.

This clonotype came up a few times. The rearrangement uses TRBV4-1 and TRBJ1-1; D unclear. Germline lookup yields CDR1 MGHRA and CDR2 YSYEKL. V dropped 1 base and J dropped 0 bases, with 12 bases sitting between them. The CDR3 contains 16 residues. CDR3 sequence: CASSQVSEGLNTEAFF. In DNA form, the CDR3 reads TGCGCCAGCAGCCAAGTATCTGAGGGATTGAACACTGAAGCTTTCTTT.

This clonotype occurred a few times. V usage is TRBV12-3 or TRBV12-4 and J usage is TRBJ1-1, with no clear D. The CDR3 spans 12 residues. The V gene lost 4 bases and the J gene lost 7 bases, with 10 bases spanning the gap. As DNA, the CDR3 is TGTGCCAGCAGTTACACGGGTGGTGAAGCTTTCTTT. Amino acids: CASSYTGGEAFF.

The chain carries TRBV9 and TRBJ1-5; the D gene is possibly TRBD1 (5 bases). Trimming left V 4 bases short and J 15 bases short, with 23 bases between. The germline CDR1 and CDR2 sequences are SGDLS and YYNGEE. The CDR3 consists of 14 residues. The CDR3 bases are TGTGCCAGCAGCCCAGGTGGGGGACCCGGCCCTCTGCATTTT. Translating it yields CASSPGGGPGPLHF.

The sample holds many counts of this clonotype. The CDR3, as DNA: TGTGCCAGCAGCTCCGGGACAGGGGACGAAAAACTGTTTTTT. Encoded protein: CASSSGTGDEKLFF. The chain joins TRBV9 to TRBJ1-4; 10 bases agree with TRBD1. CDR1 SGDLS and CDR2 YYNGEE come from the germline V gene. With 4 bases clipped from V and 8 bases from J, the junction kept 5 bases outside the gene matches. The CDR3 has 14 residues.

This clonotype came up once. This chain uses TRBV14 with TRBJ2-4; weak D call: TRBD1 (5 bases). CDR1 is SGHDN, CDR2 FVKESK, per germline. Trimming shortened V by 0 bases and J by 3 bases, and 15 bases separated the two germline ends. This CDR3 is 17 amino acids long. As DNA, the CDR3 is TGTGCCAGCAGCCAAGATAACCGTTGGGGCGACAAAAACATTCAGTACTTC. This gives the protein CASSQDNRWGDKNIQYF.

A word on this clonotype: Mismatch with germline at one junction end may stem from a read error. This rearrangement joins TRBV5-5 to TRBJ2-5; 9 bases agree with TRBD2. The J call is uncertain, as TRBJ2-7 better fits the DNA end. Germline-derived CDR1 and CDR2 are SGHKS and YYEKEE (reference sequence). The CDR3 spans 15 residues. CDR3 residues: CAGSLSLAGLYEQYF. DNA of the CDR3: TGTGCCGGCAGCTTGTCACTAGCGGGTCTTTACGAGCAGTACTTC.

The rearrangement uses TRBV27 and TRBJ1-2, with a possible D match to TRBD1 (6 bases). V lost 6 bases, J lost 2 bases, and 16 bases lay in between. CDR3 length equals 15 residues. CDR1 is MNHEY and CDR2 is SMNVEV in the germline V gene (reference sequence). The CDR3 reads CASSRMQTGNYGYTF. The CDR3, as DNA: TGTGCCAGCAGCAGAATGCAGACAGGCAACTATGGCTACACCTTC.

The chain has TRBV10-3 and TRBJ1-2; TRBD1 matches at 9 bases. Germline V gene sequence: CDR1 ENHRY, CDR2 SYGVKD. The ends lost 0 bases at V and 6 bases at J; junction bases unmatched: 2. The CDR3 has 14 residues. CDR3 coding DNA: TGTGCCATCAGTGAGTCCAGGGACAGGGATGGCTACACCTTC. It yields the protein CAISESRDRDGYTF.

A few counts support this clonotype. Here the CDR3 reads CASSFEGIYEQYF. The CDR3 DNA sequence: TGTGCCAGCAGTTTCGAGGGAATCTACGAGCAGTACTTC. The rearrangement links TRBV28 to TRBJ2-7, with a tentative D call TRBD2 (5 bases). V lost 3 bases and J lost 3, with 9 bases in between. CDR3 length: 13 residues. The germline gives CDR1 MDHEN, CDR2 SYDVKM. Combining the CDR3 with reference TRBV28 and TRBJ2-7 gives the whole variable domain DVKVTQSSRYLVKRTGEKVFLECVQDMDHENMFWYRQDPGLGLRLIYFSYDVKMKEKGDIPEGYSVSREKKERFSLILESASTNQTSMYLCASSFEGIYEQYFGPGTRLTVT.

V is TRBV6-2 or TRBV6-3 and J is TRBJ1-1, with no clear D. V dropped 2 bases and J dropped 7 bases, with 17 bases sitting between them. This CDR3 spans 15 amino acids. Germline V lookup: CDR1 MNHEY, CDR2 SVGEGT. The CDR3 here is CASSYTHRAALEAFF. DNA for the CDR3: TGTGCCAGCAGTTACACCCATCGGGCAGCCCTTGAAGCTTTCTTT.

J is TRBJ1-1 and V is TRBV28; a weak D match, TRBD1 (6 bases). The germline CDR1 and CDR2 sequences are MDHEN and SYDVKM. V was pared by 6 bases and J by 6 bases, with 14 bases between. The CDR3 is made up of 13 amino acids. The CDR3 is CASSEEGGPEAFF. As DNA, the CDR3 is TGTGCCAGCAGCGAGGAGGGGGGACCTGAAGCTTTCTTT. The whole variable domain, filled in from reference TRBV28 and TRBJ1-1, reads DVKVTQSSRYLVKRTGEKVFLECVQDMDHENMFWYRQDPGLGLRLIYFSYDVKMKEKGDIPEGYSVSREKKERFSLILESASTNQTSMYLCASSEEGGPEAFFGQGTRLTVV.

This clonotype has a handful of counts. V gene TRBV7-7 combines with J gene TRBJ2-3; D unclear. Germline V gene data show CDR1 as SSHAT and CDR2 as FNYEAQ (reference sequence). With 2 bases removed from V and 4 bases from J, the gap between germline ends came to 13 bases. There are 15 residues in the CDR3. The CDR3 here is CASSLSIAESDTQYF. In nucleotides, the CDR3 is TGTGCCAGCAGCTTAAGCATTGCAGAGTCAGATACGCAGTATTTT.